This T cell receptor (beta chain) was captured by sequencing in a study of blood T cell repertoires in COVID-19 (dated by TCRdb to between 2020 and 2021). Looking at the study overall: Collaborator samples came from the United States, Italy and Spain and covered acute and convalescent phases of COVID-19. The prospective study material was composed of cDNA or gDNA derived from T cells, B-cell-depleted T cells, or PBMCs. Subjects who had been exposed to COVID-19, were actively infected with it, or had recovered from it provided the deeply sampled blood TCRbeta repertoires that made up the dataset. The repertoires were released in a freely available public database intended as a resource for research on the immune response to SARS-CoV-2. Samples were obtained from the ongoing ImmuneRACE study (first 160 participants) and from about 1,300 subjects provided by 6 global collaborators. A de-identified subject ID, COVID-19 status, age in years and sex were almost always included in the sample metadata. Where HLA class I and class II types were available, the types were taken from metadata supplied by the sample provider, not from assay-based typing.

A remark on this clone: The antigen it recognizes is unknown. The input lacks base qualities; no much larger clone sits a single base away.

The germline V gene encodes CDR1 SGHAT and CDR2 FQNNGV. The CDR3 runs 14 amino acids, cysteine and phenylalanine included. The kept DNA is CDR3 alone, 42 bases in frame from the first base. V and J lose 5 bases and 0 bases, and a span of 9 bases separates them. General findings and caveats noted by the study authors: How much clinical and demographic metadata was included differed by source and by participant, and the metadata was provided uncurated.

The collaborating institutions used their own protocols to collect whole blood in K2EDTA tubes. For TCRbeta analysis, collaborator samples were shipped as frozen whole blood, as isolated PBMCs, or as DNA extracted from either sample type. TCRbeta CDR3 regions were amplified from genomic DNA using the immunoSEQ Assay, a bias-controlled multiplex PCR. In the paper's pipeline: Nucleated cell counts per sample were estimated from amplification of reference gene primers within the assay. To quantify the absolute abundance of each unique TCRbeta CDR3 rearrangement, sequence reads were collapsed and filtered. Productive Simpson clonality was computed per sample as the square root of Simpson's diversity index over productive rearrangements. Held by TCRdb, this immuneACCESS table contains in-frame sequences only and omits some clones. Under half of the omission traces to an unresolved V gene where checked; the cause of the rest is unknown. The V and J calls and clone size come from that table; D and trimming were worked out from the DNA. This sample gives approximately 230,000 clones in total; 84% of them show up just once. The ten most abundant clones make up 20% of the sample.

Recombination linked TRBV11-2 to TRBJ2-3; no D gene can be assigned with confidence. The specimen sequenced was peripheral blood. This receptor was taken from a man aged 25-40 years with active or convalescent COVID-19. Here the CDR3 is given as CASSHSTSTDTQYF. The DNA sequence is TGTGCCAGCAGCCACAGTACTAGCACAGATACGCAGTATTTT.